A single sample gave rise to the 8 T cell receptor beta chains below, sequenced in a study of blood T cell repertoires in COVID-19. The table came from immunoSEQ multiplex PCR; TCRdb's copy has only in-frame clones and leaves some out. Counted here are 250,000 or so clones, about 90% occurring once; the ten biggest clones make up roughly 2.2%. The source material was peripheral blood. These receptors were taken from a woman aged 55-69 years with COVID-19, enrolled during active disease.

The chain has TRBV7-8 and TRBJ1-2; D is unclear. With 5 bases removed from V and 4 bases from J, the gap between germline ends came to 11 bases. Germline lookup yields CDR1 SGHVS and CDR2 FQNEAQ. The CDR3 has 13 amino acids. The CDR3 loop reads CASSPGVGYGYTF. CDR3 nucleotide sequence: TGTGCCAGCAGCCCGGGAGTTGGCTATGGCTACACCTTC.

This clone was seen only a few times. The chain recombines TRBV9 with TRBJ1-2, with D possibly matching TRBD1 (5 bases). The germline gives CDR1 SGDLS, CDR2 YYNGEE. The CDR3 has 14 residues. V shed 4 bases and J shed 4 bases, with 14 bases lying between them. The CDR3 DNA is TGTGCCAGCAGCCCCCGACAGAGTCTCTATGGCTACACCTTC. This translates into CASSPRQSLYGYTF.

This sequence joins TRBV7-3 and TRBJ2-3; D is possibly TRBD1 (6 bases). CDR1 is SGHTA, CDR2 FQGTGA, per germline. The CDR3 has 15 amino acids. The V end lost 5 bases, the J end lost 5 bases, and 17 bases lay between the germline ends. CDR3 sequence reads: CASSDKRTEGDTQYF. In DNA form, the CDR3 reads TGTGCCAGCAGCGACAAACGGACAGAAGGAGATACGCAGTATTTT.

This chain connects TRBV14 to TRBJ1-1, with 10 bases lining up with TRBD1. Losses at the gene ends were 4 bases for V and 0 bases for J; bases not matched to a gene: 8. The CDR3 loop spans 17 amino acids. The V gene's germline CDR1 is SGHDN and CDR2 FVKESK. The CDR3 coding sequence is TGTGCCAGCAGCCCACAGACAGGGGGCAGAATGAACACTGAAGCTTTCTTT. Translation: CASSPQTGGRMNTEAFF.

This chain connects TRBV6-5 to TRBJ1-2; no reliable D call. The CDR3 runs to 11 residues. V was trimmed by 2 bases and J by 8 bases, leaving 6 bases between them. The V gene's germline CDR1 is MNHEY and CDR2 SVGAGI. The CDR3 nucleotides are TGTGCCAGCAGTTACGGCGGGGGCTACACCTTC. Translating it yields CASSYGGGYTF.

The J gene is TRBJ1-4, the V gene TRBV6-6, with D unclear. Per germline, CDR1 MNHNY and CDR2 SVGAGI (reference sequence). V was clipped by 3 bases and J by 5 bases, with 13 bases between them. This CDR3 has 15 residues. As DNA, the CDR3 is TGTGCCAGCAGTTATTCCCCCGGAGGGAATGAAAAACTGTTTTTT. It codes for CASSYSPGGNEKLFF.

The CDR3: CASSLFSGGETQYF. The CDR3 nucleotides are TGTGCCAGCAGCTTGTTCAGCGGGGGAGAGACCCAGTACTTC. This chain uses TRBV5-4 with TRBJ2-5; 8 nucleotides agree with TRBD2. CDR1 is SGHNT and CDR2 is YYREEE in the germline V gene (reference sequence). The V and J ends lost 1 base and 4 bases, in that order; junction bases with no gene match: 3. This CDR3 region has 14 residues.

V gene TRBV5-5 combines with J gene TRBJ1-3; weak D call: TRBD1 (6 bases). The length of the CDR3 is 15 residues. V gave up 2 bases and J gave up 1 base, with 10 bases separating them. Germline V CDR1 and CDR2: SGHKS, YYEKEE (reference sequence). CDR3 sequence (DNA): TGTGCCAGCAGCTTCGGGGGGCTATCTGGAAACACCATATATTTT. Amino acids: CASSFGGLSGNTIYF.